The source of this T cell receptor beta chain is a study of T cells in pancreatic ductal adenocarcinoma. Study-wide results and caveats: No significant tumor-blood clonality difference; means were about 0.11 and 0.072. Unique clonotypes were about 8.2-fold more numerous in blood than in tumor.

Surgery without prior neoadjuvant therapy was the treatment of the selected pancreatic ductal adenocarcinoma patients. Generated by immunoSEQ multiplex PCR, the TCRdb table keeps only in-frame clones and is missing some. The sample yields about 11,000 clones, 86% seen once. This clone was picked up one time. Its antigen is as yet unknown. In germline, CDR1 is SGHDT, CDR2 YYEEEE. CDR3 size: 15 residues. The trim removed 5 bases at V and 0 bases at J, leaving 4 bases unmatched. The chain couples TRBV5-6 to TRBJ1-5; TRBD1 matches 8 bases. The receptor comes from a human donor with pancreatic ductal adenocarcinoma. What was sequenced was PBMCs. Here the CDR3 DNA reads TGTGCCAGCAGGTTGCAGGGGGCTAGCAATCAGCCCCAGCATTTT. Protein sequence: CASRLQGASNQPQHF.